A single sample is the source of the 3 T cell receptor beta chains below, sequenced in a study of human T cells and chemical hapten exposure. Time point of the sample: patch test 3, about 24 weeks after DPC sensitization. Treatment specified: therapeutic diphenylcyclopropenone sensitization with weekly scalp DPC. TCRdb re-analysed the RACE reads in MiXCR, keeping a single row per CDR3 protein. The sample comprises about 200,000 distinct CDR3 sequences, about 25% of which are singletons, and approximately 2.3% rests with the top ten. The sequenced sample was whole blood, obtained in connection with sensitization to the hapten diphenylcyclopropenone (DPC). The receptors were gathered from a woman between 40 and 50 years old with alopecia areata. Some clones in this sample may be carry-over from other donors' samples.

This chain joins TRBV27 and TRBJ2-1; D uncertain. This CDR3 spans 17 amino acids. V lost 8 bases, J lost 6 bases, and 26 bases lay in between. The V gene's germline CDR1 is MNHEY and CDR2 SMNVEV (reference sequence). The CDR3 sequence: CASPSLDRTDRLNEQFF. The CDR3 bases are TGTGCCAGCCCTTCCCTTGACCGGACCGATCGGCTCAATGAGCAGTTCTTC.

The chain is built from TRBV12-3 or TRBV12-4 and TRBJ2-3, with D uncertain. CDR3 length equals 15 residues. The V gene lost 2 bases and the J gene lost 3 bases, with 12 bases spanning the gap. In DNA form, the CDR3 reads TGTGCCAGCAGTTTAATCCCCACTCGAACAGATACGCAGTATTTT. It is translated as CASSLIPTRTDTQYF.

The chain links TRBV4-3 to TRBJ1-4, with 8 bases fitting TRBD1. Trimming cost V 4 bases and J 7 bases; bases outside gene matches: 8. Per germline, CDR1 LGHNA and CDR2 YSLEER. This CDR3 spans 15 amino acids. DNA of the CDR3: TGCGCCAGCAGCCGTAACAGGGGGGCTAGTGAAAAACTGTTTTTT. Translation gives CASSRNRGASEKLFF.